This T cell receptor (beta chain) emerged from a study of blood T cell repertoires in COVID-19. Study details: The analysed material was cDNA or gDNA that came from T cells, B-cell-depleted T cells, or PBMCs.

In the original workflow: Estimates of nucleated cell counts were drawn from the amplification of reference gene primers. Repertoires were generated with immunoSEQ multiplex PCR, while TCRdb's copy carries only in-frame clones and drops some. D and trimming were read from the DNA, whereas the V and J calls and clone size are those reported in that table. In the table there are some 400,000 clones, 80% to 90% of which are singletons. Allocation to cohorts depended on clinical history reported by the participants. This TCR came from a man aged 25 to 45 who had recovered from COVID-19. The specimen sequenced was PBMCs or T cells enriched from blood (not recorded which).

CDR3 region: CASSLVTSGTGELFF. The CDR3 nucleotides are TGTGCCAGCAGCTTGGTCACTAGCGGCACCGGGGAGCTGTTTTTT. This sequence joins TRBV5-6 and TRBJ2-2; 8 nucleotides match TRBD2. Trimming took 0 bases from V and 4 from J; bases not matched to a gene: 2. The CDR3 is 15 amino acids. Germline V lookup: CDR1 SGHDT, CDR2 YYEEEE. Together with reference TRBV5-6 and TRBJ2-2, the CDR3 gives the full variable domain: DAGVTQSPTHLIKTRGQQVTLRCSPKSGHDTVSWYQQALGQGPQFIFQYYEEEERQRGNFPDRFSGHQFPNYSSELNVNALLLGDSALYLCASSLVTSGTGELFFGEGSRLTVL.